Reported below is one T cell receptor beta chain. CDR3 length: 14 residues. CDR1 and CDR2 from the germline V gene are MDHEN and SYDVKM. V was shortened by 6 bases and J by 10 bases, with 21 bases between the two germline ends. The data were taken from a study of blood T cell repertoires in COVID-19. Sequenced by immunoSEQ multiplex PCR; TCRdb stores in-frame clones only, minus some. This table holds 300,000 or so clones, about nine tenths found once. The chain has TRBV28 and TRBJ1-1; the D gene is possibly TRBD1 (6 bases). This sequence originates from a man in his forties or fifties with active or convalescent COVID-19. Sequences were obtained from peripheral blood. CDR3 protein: CASSPNLRGTRAFF. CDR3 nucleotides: TGTGCCAGCAGCCCTAATCTCCGAGGGACAAGAGCTTTCTTT.